This paragraph reports one TCR beta chain. Its target is not known. Here the CDR3 omits its conserved ending phenylalanine or tryptophan, so a read error is the likely source. The sample belongs to a study of tumor and adjacent non-tumor tissue in lung cancer. Study at large: Aged about 31 to 85 years, patients included 9 to 11 men and 4 to 6 women with stage I to III disease. Findings and caveats of the study: Higher tumor TCR diversity was associated with shorter survival.

Germline CDR1 reads MNHEY; CDR2 reads SVGEGT. There are 14 residues in the CDR3. The V end lost 5 bases, the J end lost 5 bases, and 16 bases lay between the germline ends. TCRbeta libraries were built with three rounds of nested PCR, modified from ARM-PCR. MiXCR was run by TCRdb on the multiplex PCR reads, yielding one entry per CDR3 protein. The sample shows fewer than 85,000 distinct CDR3 sequences, around three quarters of them seen only once. The template was RNA from unsorted bulk tissue. Between August and November 2014, newly diagnosed, chemotherapy-naive lung cancer patients underwent thoracic surgery in China.

Sample: lung tumor tissue. The chain uses TRBV6-2 or TRBV6-3 and TRBJ2-7, with D tentatively TRBD1 (6 bases). This clonotype was sampled from a man in his sixties with non-small cell lung cancer. CDR3 residues: CASSEPGHGHEQYI. The CDR3 DNA is TGTGCCAGCAGTGAGCCGGGACACGGCCACGAGCAGTACATC.